Listed below are T cell receptor beta chains from one sample, sequenced in a study of early T cells in non-severe SARS-CoV-2 infection. TCRdb reanalysed the 5' RACE reads using MiXCR and keeps one entry per CDR3 protein. The sample lists about 130,000 distinct CDR3 sequences; 14% to 15% were seen once. The specimen sequenced was whole blood. All receptors come from an adult who was a healthcare worker with PCR-confirmed SARS-CoV-2 infection or an uninfected control (not recorded which). CDR3s include the opening cysteine and the closing phenylalanine or tryptophan. A D gene is named only where the DNA matches it firmly. Clone size is stated in some rows and not others, as once, few, many or a class when expanded.

v_gene: TRBV2
d_gene: .
j_gene: TRBJ2-1
abundance: .
CDR3nt: TGTGCCAGCAAGGGGGATGACAATGAGCAGTTCTTC
CDR3aa: CASKGDDNEQFF

v_gene: TRBV7-3
d_gene: TRBD1
j_gene: TRBJ2-2
abundance: few
CDR3nt: TGTGCCAGCACCCTAGGGACAGTCACCGGGGAGCTGTTTTTT
CDR3aa: CASTLGTVTGELFF

v_gene: TRBV30
d_gene: .
j_gene: TRBJ2-5
abundance: .
CDR3nt: TGTGCCTGGAGTGAGGGGCCGAAACAAGAGACCCAGTACTTC
CDR3aa: CAWSEGPKQETQYF

v_gene: TRBV12-3/TRBV12-4
d_gene: .
j_gene: TRBJ2-7
abundance: .
CDR3nt: TGTGCCAGCAGCGGGTCAGCCAGTTTATACGAGCAGTACTTC
CDR3aa: CASSGSASLYEQYF

v_gene: TRBV2
d_gene: .
j_gene: TRBJ1-2
abundance: .
CDR3nt: TGTGCCAGCAGCTGGGCGGGGGCTGGCTATGGCTACACCTTC
CDR3aa: CASSWAGAGYGYTF

v_gene: TRBV12-3/TRBV12-4
d_gene: TRBD2
j_gene: TRBJ2-3
abundance: .
CDR3nt: TGTGCCAGCAGTCCACAGGGGACTACACTAGCGGGGGGCCCCGATACGCAGTATTTT
CDR3aa: CASSPQGTTLAGGPDTQYF

v_gene: TRBV4-1
d_gene: .
j_gene: TRBJ2-4
abundance: few
CDR3nt: TGCGCCAGCAGCCAAGGGCTGACCACAGGGATAGCCAAAAACATTCAGTACTTC
CDR3aa: CASSQGLTTGIAKNIQYF

v_gene: TRBV7-9
d_gene: TRBD2
j_gene: TRBJ2-1
abundance: many
CDR3nt: TGTGCCAGCAGCTATCCGGGACTAGCGGGGGGTAGCTCCTACAATGAGCAGTTCTTC
CDR3aa: CASSYPGLAGGSSYNEQFF

v_gene: TRBV18
d_gene: .
j_gene: TRBJ2-3
abundance: .
CDR3nt: TGTGCCAGCTCACCGAACCCGACAGGACCCAACACAGATACGCAGTATTTT
CDR3aa: CASSPNPTGPNTDTQYF

v_gene: TRBV3-1
d_gene: .
j_gene: TRBJ2-2
abundance: .
CDR3nt: TGTGCCAGCAGCCAAAGGACGGGAACTACCGGGGAGCTGTTTTTT
CDR3aa: CASSQRTGTTGELFF

v_gene: TRBV18
d_gene: .
j_gene: TRBJ1-1
abundance: .
CDR3nt: TGTGCCAGCTCCTGGGACGGGGAGAACACTGAAGCTTTCTTT
CDR3aa: CASSWDGENTEAFF

v_gene: TRBV7-9
d_gene: TRBD1
j_gene: TRBJ1-1
abundance: few
CDR3nt: TGTGCCAGCAGCTCCACTCTTTATATCACCGACAGGGGGAAGGGTAAAGCTTTCTTT
CDR3aa: CASSSTLYITDRGKGKAFF

v_gene: TRBV4-1
d_gene: .
j_gene: TRBJ2-3
abundance: many
CDR3nt: TGCGCCAGCAGCCAAGGCTGGGCGGGTGGGGGAGATACGCAGTATTTT
CDR3aa: CASSQGWAGGGDTQYF

v_gene: TRBV15
d_gene: TRBD1
j_gene: TRBJ1-1
abundance: medium-sized
CDR3nt: TGTGCCACCAGCAGCTCGACAGGGTTTGCTGAAGCTTTCTTT
CDR3aa: CATSSSTGFAEAFF

v_gene: TRBV5-1
d_gene: .
j_gene: TRBJ1-1
abundance: .
CDR3nt: TGCGCCAGCAGCTTGGAGGTTCAGAACACTGAAGCTTTCTTT
CDR3aa: CASSLEVQNTEAFF

v_gene: TRBV7-6
d_gene: .
j_gene: TRBJ2-3
abundance: .
CDR3nt: TGTGCCAGCAGCCCAGCCCCGGCGAGAGGCACAGATACGCAGTATTTT
CDR3aa: CASSPAPARGTDTQYF

v_gene: TRBV10-2
d_gene: TRBD2
j_gene: TRBJ2-5
abundance: many
CDR3nt: TGCGCCAGCAGTTATAGCGGGGGGGCCGGGGAGACCCAGTACTTC
CDR3aa: CASSYSGGAGETQYF

v_gene: TRBV24-1
d_gene: .
j_gene: TRBJ1-2
abundance: .
CDR3nt: TGTGCCACCAGTTCGGGGGACGGCTACACCTTC
CDR3aa: CATSSGDGYTF

v_gene: TRBV11-2
d_gene: .
j_gene: TRBJ1-2
abundance: .
CDR3nt: TGTGCCAGCAGCATCACAAAAAACTATGGCTACACCTTC
CDR3aa: CASSITKNYGYTF

v_gene: TRBV4-1
d_gene: TRBD1
j_gene: TRBJ2-7
abundance: .
CDR3nt: TGCGCCAGCAGCACCCGGACAGGGGTGTGGGAGCAGTACTTC
CDR3aa: CASSTRTGVWEQYF

v_gene: TRBV6-6
d_gene: .
j_gene: TRBJ2-7
abundance: .
CDR3nt: TGTGCCAGCAACCCACAGGGTTACGAGCAGTACTTC
CDR3aa: CASNPQGYEQYF

v_gene: TRBV6-2/TRBV6-3
d_gene: .
j_gene: TRBJ2-7
abundance: few
CDR3nt: TGTGCCAGCAGTTACTCCAGACAGAAATCTTCCTACGAGCAGTACTTC
CDR3aa: CASSYSRQKSSYEQYF

v_gene: TRBV6-6
d_gene: .
j_gene: TRBJ2-2
abundance: .
CDR3nt: TGTGCCAGCAGTTCGGGCGCCGGGGAGCTGTTTTTT
CDR3aa: CASSSGAGELFF

v_gene: TRBV7-8
d_gene: TRBD1
j_gene: TRBJ2-7
abundance: .
CDR3nt: TGTGCCAGCAGCCCACGCCGGGACAGATACGAGCAGTACTTC
CDR3aa: CASSPRRDRYEQYF

v_gene: TRBV10-3
d_gene: .
j_gene: TRBJ2-5
abundance: .
CDR3nt: TGTGCCATCAGTGAGTCTAAAGTTCAAGAGACCCAGTACTTC
CDR3aa: CAISESKVQETQYF

v_gene: TRBV19
d_gene: .
j_gene: TRBJ1-2
abundance: .
CDR3nt: TGTGCCAGTAGTACGGACGGAATTACTAACTATGGCTACACCTTC
CDR3aa: CASSTDGITNYGYTF

v_gene: TRBV18
d_gene: .
j_gene: TRBJ2-2
abundance: .
CDR3nt: TGTGCCAGCTCACCACCGATGAAAACAGGGTTAAACGGGGAGCTGTTTTTT
CDR3aa: CASSPPMKTGLNGELFF

v_gene: TRBV30
d_gene: .
j_gene: TRBJ2-7
abundance: many
CDR3nt: TGTGCCTGGAGGGTGAACGGGCACGAGCAGTACTTC
CDR3aa: CAWRVNGHEQYF

v_gene: TRBV9
d_gene: .
j_gene: TRBJ1-4
abundance: many
CDR3nt: TGTGCCGCCCAATCAGGTCCGGGGTCGCAAACTAATGAAAAACTGTTTTTT
CDR3aa: CAAQSGPGSQTNEKLFF